The entry that follows covers one T cell receptor beta chain sequence. Its matching antigen is unknown. The sample belongs to a study of T cell responses to AZD1222 COVID-19 vaccine. For the study at large: Whether given at about 4 or about 12 weeks, second doses were pooled. The study's findings and limits: Donors were largely white British and mainly female; clonal diversity was possibly underestimated. Sampling captured repertoires only after the peak T cell response. Reportedly, nearly half of unique spike TCRs recognized epitopes outside B.1.351/B.1.1.7 mutations.

Clones were read by immunoSEQ multiplex PCR, and TCRdb kept only the in-frame ones, dropping some. The repertoire has under 200,000 clones, about 89% of them found once; the top ten carry over 1.5%. V was cut by 1 base and J by 5 bases, with 8 bases left in between. This CDR3 comprises 13 residues. CDR1 and CDR2 from the germline V gene are MDHEN and SYDVKM. The material was peripheral blood, obtained on day 0 of AZD1222 vaccination. This receptor was obtained from an adult in good health. The chain couples TRBV28 to TRBJ1-1; D is uncertain. CDR3 bases: TGTGCCAGCAGTTTATCTAGGAGTACTGAAGCTTTCTTT. Its translation: CASSLSRSTEAFF.